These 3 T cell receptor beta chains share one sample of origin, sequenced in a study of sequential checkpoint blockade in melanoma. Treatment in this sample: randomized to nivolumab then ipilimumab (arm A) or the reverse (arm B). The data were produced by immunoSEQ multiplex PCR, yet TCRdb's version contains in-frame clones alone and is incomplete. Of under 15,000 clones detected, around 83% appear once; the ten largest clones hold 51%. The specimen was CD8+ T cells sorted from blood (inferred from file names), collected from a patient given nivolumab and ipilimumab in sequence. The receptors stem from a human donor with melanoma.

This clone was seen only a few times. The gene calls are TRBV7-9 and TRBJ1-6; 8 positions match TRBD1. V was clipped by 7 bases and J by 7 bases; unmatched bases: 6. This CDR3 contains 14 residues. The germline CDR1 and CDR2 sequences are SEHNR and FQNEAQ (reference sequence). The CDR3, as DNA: TGTGCCAGCACCGGACAGGGAACAAATTCACCCCTCCACTTT. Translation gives CASTGQGTNSPLHF.

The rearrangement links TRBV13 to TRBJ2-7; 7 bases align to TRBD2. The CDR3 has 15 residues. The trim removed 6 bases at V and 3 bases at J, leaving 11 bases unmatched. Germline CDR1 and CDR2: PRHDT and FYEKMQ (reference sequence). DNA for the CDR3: TGTGCCAGCAGTCTACGCGGGAGCATAGGCTACGAGCAGTACTTC. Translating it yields CASSLRGSIGYEQYF. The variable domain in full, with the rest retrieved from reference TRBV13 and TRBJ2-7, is AAGVIQSPRHLIKEKRETATLKCYPIPRHDTVYWYQQGPGQDPQFLISFYEKMQSDKGSIPDRFSAQQFSDYHSELNMSSLELGDSALYFCASSLRGSIGYEQYFGPGTRLTVT.

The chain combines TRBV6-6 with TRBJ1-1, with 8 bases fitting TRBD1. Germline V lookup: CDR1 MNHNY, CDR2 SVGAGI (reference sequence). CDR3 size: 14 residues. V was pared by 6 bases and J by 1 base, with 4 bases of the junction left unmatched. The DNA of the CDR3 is TGTGCCAGCAGCATACAGGGGGGGAACACTGAAGCTTTCTTT. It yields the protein CASSIQGGNTEAFF.